These 22 T cell receptor beta chains came from one sample sequenced in a study of blood T cell repertoires in COVID-19. The method was immunoSEQ multiplex PCR; TCRdb's version includes in-frame clones alone and lacks a portion of them. The table shows about 260,000 clones, with roughly 90% occurring only once. Sequencing was done on a sample of peripheral blood. These receptors were taken from a man aged 55 to 70 who had recovered from COVID-19.

This rearrangement joins TRBV11-2 to TRBJ2-4, with TRBD2 identical over 7 bases. The V gene's germline CDR1 is SGHAT and CDR2 FQNNGV. This CDR3 region has 14 residues. Trimming took 5 bases from V and 1 from J; bases not matched to a gene: 2. CDR3 bases: TGTGCCAGCAGCCCCGGGGGGGCCAAAAACATTCAGTACTTC. It specifies CASSPGGAKNIQYF.

This chain joins TRBV19 and TRBJ1-2; TRBD1 matches 8 bases. V trimming: 7 bases; J trimming: 4 bases; junction bases outside the gene matches: 8. The CDR3 runs to 14 residues. Looked up from germline, CDR1 is LNHDA and CDR2 is SQIVND (reference sequence). The CDR3 region has the DNA TGTGCCAGTACTAAGGACAGGGTTGTCTATGGCTACACCTTC. Translating gives CASTKDRVVYGYTF.

The V and J genes are TRBV28 and TRBJ1-2; 10 positions match TRBD1. CDR3 size: 15 residues. Germline V lookup: CDR1 MDHEN, CDR2 SYDVKM. Trimming cost V 4 bases and J 7 bases; bases outside gene matches: 9. In DNA form, the CDR3 reads TGTGCCAGCAGTTCTGGACAGGGGGGGCGTCGTGGCTACACCTTC. Its protein product is CASSSGQGGRRGYTF.

The chain combines TRBV6-6 with TRBJ1-5; weak D call: TRBD1 (6 bases). V lost 5 bases and J 0 bases, leaving 14 bases between the germline ends. CDR1 MNHNY and CDR2 SVGAGI come from the germline V gene (reference sequence). This CDR3 spans 16 amino acids. As DNA, the CDR3 is TGTGCCAGCAGTACCCAAGGACAGACTAGCAATCAGCCCCAGCATTTT. It encodes CASSTQGQTSNQPQHF.

This clone was counted a single time. The V and J genes are TRBV4-1 and TRBJ1-5; TRBD1 might be the D (6 bases). This CDR3 spans 13 amino acids. Trimming removed 4 bases from V and 4 bases from J, with 8 bases in between. Germline V gene data show CDR1 as MGHRA and CDR2 as YSYEKL. CDR3 sequence: CASSRQGNQPQHF. CDR3 nucleotides: TGCGCCAGCAGCCGGCAGGGGAATCAGCCCCAGCATTTT.

This sequence joins TRBV5-1 and TRBJ2-3; D not certain. Germline V lookup: CDR1 SGHRS, CDR2 YFSETQ. V dropped 3 bases and J dropped 1 base, with 18 bases sitting between them. The CDR3 runs to 17 residues. The CDR3 here is CASSWAPFTDGTDTQYF. The CDR3 DNA reads as TGCGCCAGCAGCTGGGCCCCCTTTACGGATGGCACAGATACGCAGTATTTT.

V usage is TRBV2 and J usage is TRBJ2-3; TRBD2 agrees at 7 bases. The CDR3 sequence is 16 residues long. V was clipped by 4 bases and J by 2 bases; unmatched bases: 9. The germline V gene has CDR1 SNHLY and CDR2 FYNNEI. The CDR3 nucleotides read TGTGCCAGCAGTGGACGGGCCGGGGGGAACACAGATACGCAGTATTTT. Its translation: CASSGRAGGNTDTQYF.

This rearrangement joins TRBV5-6 to TRBJ1-2; 7 nucleotides agree with TRBD1. The V segment lost 4 bases and the J segment 7 bases; nucleotides outside the gene matches: 4. From germline, CDR1 is SGHDT and CDR2 YYEEEE. This CDR3 is 12 amino acids long. CDR3 protein: CASSKGTVGYTF. The CDR3 nucleotides are TGTGCCAGCAGCAAAGGGACAGTTGGCTACACCTTC.

This rearrangement joins TRBV3-1 (or the pseudogene TRBV3-2) to TRBJ1-6, with D uncertain. Between the trimmed V and J ends, which lost 2 bases and 7 bases, there was a span of 6 bases. Germline-derived CDR1 and CDR2 are LGHDT and YNNKEL (reference sequence). This CDR3 contains 13 residues. The CDR3 sequence is CASSQPQNSPLHF. In DNA, the CDR3 is TGTGCCAGCAGCCAACCTCAGAATTCACCCCTCCACTTT.

The chain is built from TRBV5-4 and TRBJ2-7; the match to TRBD2 covers 11 bases. The CDR3 is 16 residues long. In germline, CDR1 is SGHNT, CDR2 YYREEE (reference sequence). V trimming: 4 bases; J trimming: 0 bases; junction bases outside the gene matches: 6. The CDR3, as DNA: TGTGCCAGCAGCAAAGGGACTAGCGGATACTCCTACGAGCAGTACTTC. Its protein is CASSKGTSGYSYEQYF.

The chain recombines TRBV12-3 or TRBV12-4 with TRBJ1-6, with D uncertain. The CDR3 is 11 amino acids. V was trimmed by 8 bases and J by 14 bases, leaving 13 bases between them. Here the CDR3 DNA reads TGTGCCAGCGGGAAAGGGAGGGCCCTCCACTTT. Translation gives CASGKGRALHF.

This chain connects TRBV7-9 to TRBJ1-1; tentatively, D is TRBD1 (6 bases). Trimming stripped 5 bases from V and 1 base from J, with 11 bases between. CDR3 length equals 14 residues. The germline CDR1 and CDR2 sequences are SEHNR and FQNEAQ (reference sequence). CDR3 amino acids: CASSPIRGNTEAFF. The CDR3 bases are TGTGCCAGCAGCCCCATCAGGGGGAACACTGAAGCTTTCTTT.

This clone appeared a single time. The V gene is TRBV7-9, the J gene TRBJ1-2; D remains ambiguous. CDR1 is SEHNR and CDR2 is FQNEAQ in the germline V gene (reference sequence). V was cut by 3 bases and J by 8 bases, with 22 bases left in between. The length of the CDR3 is 16 residues. In DNA, the CDR3 is TGTGCCAGCAGCTTTCAGGAGGCACCGGCAGTCGGAGGCTACACCTTC. It specifies CASSFQEAPAVGGYTF.

The DNA of the CDR3 is TGTGCCAGTAGTATCTTGACAGGGGTTAACTATGGCTACACCTTC. It codes for CASSILTGVNYGYTF. The chain recombines TRBV19 with TRBJ1-2, with 8 bases identical to TRBD1. J was trimmed by 1 base and V by 3 bases; bases with no gene match: 4. This CDR3 region has 15 residues. Germline assignment: CDR1 LNHDA and CDR2 SQIVND (reference sequence). Filled out from reference TRBV19 and TRBJ1-2, the complete variable domain reads DGGITQSPKYLFRKEGQNVTLSCEQNLNHDAMYWYRQDPGQGLRLIYYSQIVNDFQKGDIAEGYSVSREKKESFPLTVTSAQKNPTAFYLCASSILTGVNYGYTFGSGTRLTVV.

The rearrangement uses TRBV7-2 and TRBJ2-5; TRBD2 is a possible D gene (6 bases). V shed 4 bases and J shed 6 bases, with 15 bases lying between them. This CDR3 comprises 14 residues. Germline CDR1 reads SGHTA; CDR2 reads FQGNSA. The CDR3 sequence: CASSSPGVLQTQYF. The CDR3 DNA reads TGTGCCAGCAGCTCCCCGGGGGTCCTGCAGACCCAGTACTTC.

The genes are TRBV5-1 and TRBJ2-1, with TRBD2 matching over 12 bases. Germline assignment: CDR1 SGHRS and CDR2 YFSETQ. Trimming cost V 4 bases and J 9 bases; bases outside gene matches: 8. The CDR3 consists of 15 residues. Written as DNA, the CDR3 is TGCGCCAGCAGCCCCTGGACTAGCGGGGTCGGTGAGCAGTTCTTC. Amino acids: CASSPWTSGVGEQFF.

V and J are TRBV10-3 and TRBJ2-3, with 14 positions matching TRBD2. The CDR3 covers 20 residues. Germline-derived CDR1 and CDR2 are ENHRY and SYGVKD. V was pared by 0 bases and J by 0 bases, with 8 bases of the junction left unmatched. The CDR3 sequence: CAISESRGLAGGTSTDTQYF. CDR3 bases: TGTGCCATCAGTGAGTCGAGAGGACTAGCGGGGGGTACTAGCACAGATACGCAGTATTTT.

The chain links TRBV10-1 to TRBJ2-5; D gene unclear. There are 13 residues in the CDR3. The ends were cut back, 3 bases at V and 3 bases at J, with 8 bases in the middle. Germline V lookup: CDR1 WNHNN, CDR2 SYGVQD (reference sequence). CDR3 coding DNA: TGCGCCAGCAGTGAAAGTGAGAAAGAGACCCAGTACTTC. Its protein is CASSESEKETQYF.

This clone was counted between two and nine times. V and J are TRBV19 and TRBJ1-1; no definite D call. The V end lost 1 base, the J end lost 2 bases, and 23 bases lay between the germline ends. Germline CDR1 and CDR2: LNHDA and SQIVND (reference sequence). This CDR3 is 19 amino acids long. CDR3 sequence: CASSIAVQRRRVLNTEAFF. For the CDR3, the DNA is TGTGCCAGTAGTATAGCCGTCCAAAGGAGGCGGGTACTTAACACTGAAGCTTTCTTT.

The V call is TRBV13, the J call TRBJ2-7, with 8 bases matching TRBD1. With 5 bases clipped from V and 3 bases from J, the junction kept 6 bases outside the gene matches. The germline gives CDR1 PRHDT, CDR2 FYEKMQ (reference sequence). This CDR3 is 14 amino acids long. This CDR3 reads CASSTDRESYEQYF. The CDR3 bases are TGTGCCAGCAGCACGGACAGGGAGAGCTACGAGCAGTACTTC.

The V call is TRBV4-2, the J call TRBJ1-2; 12 nucleotides align to TRBD1. The ends lost 2 bases at V and 7 bases at J; junction bases unmatched: 5. Looked up from germline, CDR1 is LGHNA and CDR2 is YNFKEQ. This CDR3 is 15 amino acids long. The CDR3 nucleotides are TGTGCCAGCAGCCAACCGGGACAGGGGGCAGGTGGCTACACCTTC. Translation gives CASSQPGQGAGGYTF.

This clone was counted only a few times. The chain has TRBV3-1 (or the pseudogene TRBV3-2) and TRBJ2-7; D unclear. The CDR3 is 13 amino acids. V lost 4 bases and J 3 bases, leaving 10 bases between the germline ends. CDR1 is LGHDT and CDR2 is YNNKEL in the germline V gene (reference sequence). The CDR3 nucleotides read TGTGCCAGCAGCCCTGCGGCTAGCTACGAGCAGTACTTC. Translation gives CASSPAASYEQYF.